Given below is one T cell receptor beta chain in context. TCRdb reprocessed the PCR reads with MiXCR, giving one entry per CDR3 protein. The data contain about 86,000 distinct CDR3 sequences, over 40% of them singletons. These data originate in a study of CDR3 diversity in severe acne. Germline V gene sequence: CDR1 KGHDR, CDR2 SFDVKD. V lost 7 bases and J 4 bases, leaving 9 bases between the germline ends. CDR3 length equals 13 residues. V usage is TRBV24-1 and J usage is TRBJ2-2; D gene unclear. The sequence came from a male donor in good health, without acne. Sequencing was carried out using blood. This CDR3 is CATSRLGTGELFF. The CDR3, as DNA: TGTGCCACCAGCCGACTCGGCACCGGGGAGCTGTTTTTT.